Listed below are T cell receptor beta chains from one sample, sequenced in a study of cytomegalovirus exposure and HLA in healthy donors. TCRdb keeps only in-frame clones here, not all; method: immunoSEQ multiplex PCR. The sample yields 150,000 to 200,000 clones, around 81% seen once. Sequencing input: PBMCs. The receptor source for this set is a woman aged 18 to 35 in good health and CMV-seropositive. Each CDR3 is given with its conserved first and last residue. The order of the fields is V gene, CDR3 length, clone size, D gene, J gene, CDR3 protein, CDR3 DNA. A D gene is named only where the DNA matches it firmly. Rows may omit the clone size; those that give it use once, few, many or a size class.

v_gene: TRBV4-2
len: 17
abundance: -
d_gene: TRBD2
j_gene: TRBJ2-1
CDR3aa: CASSQGPSRGEVNEQFF
CDR3nt: TGTGCCAGCAGCCAAGGTCCCTCGCGGGGGGAGGTAAATGAGCAGTTCTTC

v_gene: TRBV11-2
len: 12
abundance: -
d_gene: -
j_gene: TRBJ1-6
CDR3aa: CASSSDGIYLHF
CDR3nt: TGTGCCAGCAGCTCGGACGGGATTTACCTCCACTTT

v_gene: TRBV14
len: 14
abundance: -
d_gene: TRBD2
j_gene: TRBJ2-1
CDR3aa: CASSPERGPREQFF
CDR3nt: TGTGCCAGCAGCCCTGAGCGGGGGCCCCGTGAGCAGTTCTTC

v_gene: TRBV4-1
len: 17
abundance: -
d_gene: TRBD1
j_gene: TRBJ2-2
CDR3aa: CASSRSQTGGGTGELFF
CDR3nt: TGCGCCAGCAGCCGGTCTCAGACAGGGGGAGGCACCGGGGAGCTGTTTTTT

v_gene: TRBV5-1
len: 15
abundance: -
d_gene: TRBD2
j_gene: TRBJ2-2
CDR3aa: CASTLLAGTTGELFF
CDR3nt: TGCGCCAGCACCCTCTTAGCGGGGACCACCGGGGAGCTGTTTTTT

v_gene: TRBV6-5
len: 16
abundance: -
d_gene: -
j_gene: TRBJ2-4
CDR3aa: CASSYDGELAKNIQYF
CDR3nt: TGTGCCAGCAGTTACGATGGAGAACTAGCCAAAAACATTCAGTACTTC

v_gene: TRBV5-6
len: 14
abundance: -
d_gene: -
j_gene: TRBJ1-2
CDR3aa: CASSLGHSSGGYTF
CDR3nt: TGTGCCAGCAGCTTAGGGCATTCGAGCGGTGGCTACACCTTC

v_gene: TRBV10-1
len: 15
abundance: -
d_gene: TRBD1
j_gene: TRBJ2-3
CDR3aa: CASSETGGSTDTQYF
CDR3nt: TGCGCCAGCAGTGAGACAGGGGGGAGCACAGATACGCAGTATTTT

v_gene: TRBV19
len: 15
abundance: -
d_gene: -
j_gene: TRBJ1-4
CDR3aa: CASSRGQPSIGKLFF
CDR3nt: TGTGCCAGTAGTAGAGGACAGCCTTCCATTGGAAAACTGTTTTTT

v_gene: TRBV10-3
len: 15
abundance: -
d_gene: TRBD2
j_gene: TRBJ2-1
CDR3aa: CAISGTSGGYNEQFF
CDR3nt: TGTGCCATCAGTGGGACTAGCGGGGGGTACAATGAGCAGTTCTTC

v_gene: TRBV5-1
len: 15
abundance: few
d_gene: -
j_gene: TRBJ2-3
CDR3aa: CASSLGGQRTDTQYF
CDR3nt: TGCGCCAGCAGCTTGGGGGGGCAGCGCACAGATACGCAGTATTTT

v_gene: TRBV4-2
len: 23
abundance: -
d_gene: TRBD2
j_gene: TRBJ2-2
CDR3aa: CASSQDPISGGGATKQHTGELFF
CDR3nt: TGTGCCAGCAGCCAAGATCCAATTTCGGGCGGGGGGGCGACCAAGCAACACACCGGGGAGCTGTTTTTT

v_gene: TRBV7-9
len: 14
abundance: -
d_gene: -
j_gene: TRBJ2-7
CDR3aa: CASSATPPGDEQYF
CDR3nt: TGTGCCAGCAGCGCTACCCCCCCAGGGGACGAGCAGTACTTC

v_gene: TRBV6-6
len: 13
abundance: -
d_gene: -
j_gene: TRBJ1-1
CDR3aa: CASSYGAGLSAFF
CDR3nt: TGTGCCAGCAGTTACGGTGCAGGGCTTTCAGCTTTCTTT

v_gene: TRBV9
len: 16
abundance: once
d_gene: -
j_gene: TRBJ1-2
CDR3aa: CASSVDDGFLRYGYTF
CDR3nt: TGTGCCAGCAGCGTAGATGACGGATTCTTGAGGTATGGCTACACCTTC

v_gene: TRBV2
len: 19
abundance: -
d_gene: -
j_gene: TRBJ1-5
CDR3aa: CASSEKGRTLSPVNQPQHF
CDR3nt: TGTGCCAGCAGTGAAAAGGGCCGGACACTAAGCCCCGTCAATCAGCCCCAGCATTTT

v_gene: TRBV13
len: 19
abundance: -
d_gene: -
j_gene: TRBJ1-2
CDR3aa: CASSLEGLGWESINYGYTF
CDR3nt: TGTGCCAGCAGCTTAGAGGGGCTTGGGTGGGAATCGATCAACTATGGCTACACCTTC

v_gene: TRBV6-5
len: 12
abundance: -
d_gene: TRBD1
j_gene: TRBJ2-5
CDR3aa: CATSTGGETQYF
CDR3nt: TGTGCCACTTCTACAGGGGGAGAGACCCAGTACTTC

v_gene: TRBV11-2
len: 16
abundance: -
d_gene: TRBD1
j_gene: TRBJ2-5
CDR3aa: CASSFGTAISQETQYF
CDR3nt: TGTGCCAGCAGCTTTGGGACAGCTATATCACAAGAGACCCAGTACTTC

v_gene: TRBV19
len: 15
abundance: -
d_gene: -
j_gene: TRBJ1-5
CDR3aa: CATKITQGLRQPQHF
CDR3nt: TGTGCCACCAAGATAACCCAGGGTTTAAGACAGCCCCAGCATTTT

v_gene: TRBV4-3
len: 16
abundance: -
d_gene: TRBD2
j_gene: TRBJ2-3
CDR3aa: CASSQELAGGSDTQYF
CDR3nt: TGCGCCAGCAGCCAAGAACTAGCGGGGGGTTCAGATACGCAGTATTTT

v_gene: TRBV5-4
len: 15
abundance: -
d_gene: TRBD1
j_gene: TRBJ2-7
CDR3aa: CASSHGQGAWYEQYF
CDR3nt: TGTGCCAGCAGCCACGGACAGGGGGCTTGGTACGAGCAGTACTTC

v_gene: TRBV6-5
len: 13
abundance: -
d_gene: TRBD1
j_gene: TRBJ2-5
CDR3aa: CASSSPRTGFRYF
CDR3nt: TGTGCCAGCAGTTCCCCTCGGACAGGTTTTAGGTACTTC

v_gene: TRBV5-8
len: 15
abundance: few
d_gene: -
j_gene: TRBJ2-7
CDR3aa: CASSGEMGLAYEQYF
CDR3nt: TGTGCCAGCAGCGGGGAGATGGGACTGGCCTACGAGCAGTACTTC

v_gene: TRBV7-9
len: 14
abundance: -
d_gene: TRBD1
j_gene: TRBJ1-1
CDR3aa: CASSPTTGGTEAFF
CDR3nt: TGTGCCAGCAGCCCAACGACAGGGGGCACTGAAGCTTTCTTT

v_gene: TRBV7-9
len: 11
abundance: -
d_gene: -
j_gene: TRBJ2-1
CDR3aa: CASSFYDEQFF
CDR3nt: TGTGCCAGCAGCTTTTATGATGAGCAGTTCTTC

v_gene: TRBV5-1
len: 15
abundance: few
d_gene: -
j_gene: TRBJ2-6
CDR3aa: CASSLEQPGANVLTF
CDR3nt: TGCGCCAGCAGCTTGGAACAGCCTGGGGCCAACGTCCTGACTTTC